This passage covers 27 T cell receptor beta chains from one sample sequenced in a study of siplizumab effects on memory and regulatory T cells. Sequenced by immunoSEQ multiplex PCR; TCRdb stores in-frame clones only, minus some. The table has around 95,000 clones, more than 85% seen once. The sample was CD4+ T cells sorted from blood. These receptors came from a human donor in good health.

The chain couples TRBV19 to TRBJ1-5; 9 nucleotides match TRBD1. CDR1 LNHDA and CDR2 SQIVND come from the germline V gene (reference sequence). V lost 3 bases, J lost 1 base, and 10 bases stayed unmatched. The CDR3 has 18 residues. The CDR3 sequence: CASSIRTGGFLSNQPQHF. In nucleotides, the CDR3 is TGTGCCAGTAGTATTAGAACAGGGGGCTTTCTAAGCAATCAGCCCCAGCATTTT.

The chain uses TRBV5-1 and TRBJ1-4; 7 bases line up with TRBD1. CDR3 length: 15 residues. After removal of 2 bases from V and 8 bases from J, the junction contained 9 bases not matched to a gene. CDR1 is SGHRS, CDR2 YFSETQ, per germline. DNA of the CDR3: TGCGCCAGCAGCTTATTCGACAGGGACGACGAAAAACTGTTTTTT. It is translated as CASSLFDRDDEKLFF.

The chain has TRBV11-1 and TRBJ2-1; 8 bases align to TRBD1. Germline V gene lookup returns CDR1 SGHAT and CDR2 FQDESV (reference sequence). The CDR3 contains 13 residues. Trimming cost V 5 bases and J 8 bases; bases outside gene matches: 5. CDR3 coding DNA: TGTGCCAGCAGCCTTGACAGGGGTGATGAGCAGTTCTTC. It specifies CASSLDRGDEQFF.

J is TRBJ2-7 and V is TRBV5-5; D is unresolved. Between the trimmed V and J ends, which lost 4 bases and 6 bases, there was a span of 17 bases. The CDR3 runs to 14 residues. Germline CDR1 reads SGHKS; CDR2 reads YYEKEE (reference sequence). In DNA form, the CDR3 reads TGTGCCAGCAGCCCAGCCTCTACAGTGCGCGAGCAGTACTTC. Residues: CASSPASTVREQYF.

The rearrangement uses TRBV2 and TRBJ2-1, with 11 bases fitting TRBD2. The V gene end was trimmed by 7 bases and the J gene end by 7 bases; junction bases not matched to a gene: 9. Germline lookup yields CDR1 SNHLY and CDR2 FYNNEI. This CDR3 has 15 amino acids. CDR3 protein: CASIPGVAGGNEQFF. The DNA for the CDR3 is TGTGCCAGCATCCCGGGAGTAGCGGGGGGGAATGAGCAGTTCTTC.

The rearrangement joins TRBV5-1 to TRBJ1-4; TRBD1 matches at 8 bases. V lost 4 bases, J lost 2 bases, and 4 bases stayed unmatched. The germline gives CDR1 SGHRS, CDR2 YFSETQ. The length of the CDR3 is 15 residues. Here the CDR3 reads CASSPGGSTNEKLFF. The CDR3 DNA follows: TGCGCCAGCAGCCCAGGGGGCAGTACTAATGAAAAACTGTTTTTT.

The rearrangement joins TRBV9 to TRBJ1-3; a weak D match, TRBD1 (6 bases). Germline V gene data show CDR1 as SGDLS and CDR2 as YYNGEE. CDR3 length: 15 amino acids. V shed 0 bases and J shed 0 bases, with 7 bases lying between them. In nucleotides, the CDR3 is TGTGCCAGCAGCGTAGGGGACATCTCTGGAAACACCATATATTTT. Translation: CASSVGDISGNTIYF.

The rearrangement joins TRBV4-1 to TRBJ2-3, with TRBD2 identical over 8 bases. Germline V gene data show CDR1 as MGHRA and CDR2 as YSYEKL. The CDR3 extends over 13 amino acids. Unmatched junction bases numbered 5, after V lost 1 base and J lost 11 bases. The DNA of the CDR3 is TGCGCCAGCAGCCAAGGGACTAGCCTCCAGCAGTATTTT. This encodes CASSQGTSLQQYF.

The CDR3 sequence: CASSERVETARYEQYF. The CDR3 nucleotides read TGTGCCAGCAGCGAGAGGGTCGAGACAGCGAGATACGAGCAGTACTTC. The chain couples TRBV28 to TRBJ2-7, with D perhaps matching TRBD1 or TRBD2 (5 bases each). Trimming took 6 bases from V and 4 from J, leaving 22 bases between them. CDR1 is MDHEN and CDR2 is SYDVKM in the germline V gene. The CDR3 length is 16 residues.

The chain couples TRBV7-9 to TRBJ2-1, with D possibly being TRBD1 (7 bases). This CDR3 has 14 amino acids. The V and J ends lost 3 bases and 6 bases respectively, with 12 bases between them. The germline V gene has CDR1 SEHNR and CDR2 FQNEAQ (reference sequence). CDR3 region: CASSLGGQSNEQFF. The CDR3 bases are TGTGCCAGCAGCTTGGGGGGACAGAGCAATGAGCAGTTCTTC. The variable domain in full, completed from reference TRBV7-9 and TRBJ2-1, reads DTGVSQNPRHKITKRGQNVTFRCDPISEHNRLYWYRQTLGQGPEFLTYFQNEAQLEKSRLLSDRFSAERPKGSFSTLEIQRTEQGDSAMYLCASSLGGQSNEQFFGPGTRLTVL.

This rearrangement joins TRBV27 to TRBJ2-7, with D hard to call. The CDR3 length is 14 residues. CDR1 is MNHEY, CDR2 SMNVEV, per germline (reference sequence). The V gene lost 6 bases and the J gene lost 5 bases, with 17 bases spanning the gap. In nucleotides, the CDR3 is TGTGCCAGCAGCCGAAGGCAACTTCGGAACGAGCAGTACTTC. Translating it yields CASSRRQLRNEQYF.

The rearrangement uses TRBV20-1 and TRBJ2-7; D remains ambiguous. V shed 3 bases and J shed 4 bases, with 7 bases lying between them. Germline CDR1 reads DFQATT; CDR2 reads SNEGSKA (reference sequence). The length of the CDR3 is 11 residues. CDR3 amino acids: CSARGGYEQYF. In nucleotides, the CDR3 is TGCAGTGCTAGGGGCGGTTACGAGCAGTACTTC.

This sequence joins TRBV5-4 and TRBJ2-3; 12 positions match TRBD1. Germline loops: CDR1 SGHNT, CDR2 YYREEE (reference sequence). Unmatched junction bases numbered 9, after V lost 3 bases and J lost 4 bases. The CDR3 runs 17 residues. CDR3 loop: CASSSSRDRGQSDTQYF. CDR3 nucleotide sequence: TGTGCCAGCAGCTCCAGCAGGGACAGGGGGCAGTCAGATACGCAGTATTTT.

The chain carries TRBV5-1 and TRBJ2-2, with 10 bases fitting TRBD2. With V trimmed by 2 bases and J by 7 bases, 5 bases remained unmatched. The V gene's germline CDR1 is SGHRS and CDR2 YFSETQ. This CDR3 has 15 residues. This CDR3 reads CASSFLAGAIGELFF. DNA of the CDR3: TGCGCCAGCAGCTTCCTAGCGGGGGCTATCGGGGAGCTGTTTTTT.

The V gene is TRBV2, the J gene TRBJ2-3, with D hard to call. The CDR3 contains 17 residues. Germline V gene sequence: CDR1 SNHLY, CDR2 FYNNEI. V dropped 2 bases and J dropped 0 bases, with 15 bases sitting between them. Here the CDR3 DNA reads TGTGCCAGCAGTGAAAAGGGTCACCAACCTAGCACAGATACGCAGTATTTT. Translating gives CASSEKGHQPSTDTQYF.

In nucleotides, the CDR3 is TGTGCCATCAGTGAGTCCGAGCCCACCGGGGAGCTGTTTTTT. Translation: CAISESEPTGELFF. The chain is built from TRBV10-3 and TRBJ2-2; D is uncertain. The V gene's germline CDR1 is ENHRY and CDR2 SYGVKD. CDR3 length: 14 residues. Trimming took 0 bases from V and 4 from J, leaving 6 bases between them.

This chain connects TRBV19 to TRBJ1-6, with D maybe TRBD1 (5 bases). Deletions cut 9 bases from V and 8 bases from J, with 23 bases between. CDR1 LNHDA and CDR2 SQIVND come from the germline V gene (reference sequence). This CDR3 region has 16 residues. The CDR3, as DNA: TGTGCCAGCGGGAAAGGGGAACCCGCCGCCTATTCACCCCTCCACTTT. Translation gives CASGKGEPAAYSPLHF.

The sample holds one count of this clone. The J gene is TRBJ2-1, the V gene TRBV25-1, with 9 bases aligning to TRBD2. Germline lookup yields CDR1 MGHDK and CDR2 SYGVNS. V shed 4 bases and J 0 bases; nucleotides not matched to a gene: 1. The CDR3 is made up of 15 amino acids. The CDR3 spells CASSGSGGSYNEQFF. The DNA of the CDR3 is TGTGCCAGCAGTGGTAGCGGGGGCTCCTACAATGAGCAGTTCTTC.

This clone was detected once. The rearrangement links TRBV18 to TRBJ1-1, with a possible D match to TRBD1 (5 bases). The CDR3 extends over 14 amino acids. Trimming removed 8 bases at V and 5 bases at J, with 18 bases between. The V gene's germline CDR1 is KGHSH and CDR2 LQKENI. The CDR3 nucleotides are TGTGCCAGCAGGGCTCCCCAGGGAGGGACTGAAGCTTTCTTT. It encodes CASRAPQGGTEAFF.

The chain is built from TRBV7-3 and TRBJ2-5, with D possibly being TRBD1 or TRBD2 (5 bases each). Germline V lookup: CDR1 SGHTA, CDR2 FQGTGA. The germline V and J ends were trimmed by 5 bases and 5 bases, with 18 bases remaining between them. The CDR3 is made up of 15 amino acids. In nucleotides, the CDR3 is TGTGCCAGCAGCACGGGTGGGGGTTCGTATGAGACCCAGTACTTC. Amino acid sequence: CASSTGGGSYETQYF.

The chain combines TRBV14 with TRBJ2-7; no reliable D call. This CDR3 has 14 amino acids. In germline, CDR1 is SGHDN, CDR2 FVKESK. Trimming shortened V by 4 bases and J by 1 base, and 11 bases separated the two germline ends. The CDR3, as DNA: TGTGCCAGCAGCCCCCTTACGGTTTCCTACGAGCAGTACTTC. It specifies CASSPLTVSYEQYF. Supplemented by reference TRBV14 and TRBJ2-7, the full variable domain reads EAGVTQFPSHSVIEKGQTVTLRCDPISGHDNLYWYRRVMGKEIKFLLHFVKESKQDESGMPNNRFLAERTGGTYSTLKVQPAELEDSGVYFCASSPLTVSYEQYFGPGTRLTVT.

The rearrangement links TRBV18 to TRBJ1-1; possibly TRBD1 for D (5 bases). The CDR3 is 17 amino acids. Germline CDR1 and CDR2: KGHSH and LQKENI. Trimming left V 5 bases short and J 2 bases short, with 21 bases between. CDR3 nucleotides: TGTGCCAGCTCAGCGACGGATCCGGGACTTCAAAACACTGAAGCTTTCTTT. Translated, it gives CASSATDPGLQNTEAFF.

The J gene is TRBJ2-3, the V gene TRBV9; 13 nucleotides align to TRBD2. Germline-derived CDR1 and CDR2 are SGDLS and YYNGEE. The CDR3 is 16 amino acids. Trimming removed 0 bases from V and 6 bases from J; junction bases left unmatched: 4. The CDR3 nucleotides read TGTGCCAGCAGCGTAGGACTAGCGGGGGGTTCGGATACGCAGTATTTT. Its protein product is CASSVGLAGGSDTQYF.

V and J are TRBV11-1 and TRBJ1-6; TRBD1 might be the D (5 bases). The CDR3 has 17 amino acids. CDR1 is SGHAT and CDR2 is FQDESV in the germline V gene (reference sequence). V was shortened by 4 bases and J by 7 bases, with 20 bases between the two germline ends. For the CDR3, the DNA is TGTGCCAGCAGCTCGATGAGAATAGTCGCAGGGAATTCACCCCTCCACTTT. Residues: CASSSMRIVAGNSPLHF.

V and J are TRBV5-6 and TRBJ2-3, with no clear D. Deletions cut 1 base from V and 2 bases from J, with 11 bases between. Per the germline V gene, CDR1 is SGHDT and CDR2 is YYEEEE. This CDR3 contains 15 residues. The CDR3 sequence is CASSLFVDFTDTQYF. In nucleotides, the CDR3 is TGTGCCAGCAGCTTGTTCGTGGATTTCACAGATACGCAGTATTTT.

The chain couples TRBV19 to TRBJ2-7, with a tentative D call TRBD2 (5 bases). Germline lookup yields CDR1 LNHDA and CDR2 SQIVND (reference sequence). This CDR3 contains 14 residues. The V and J ends lost 3 bases and 3 bases respectively, with 12 bases between them. DNA of the CDR3: TGTGCCAGTAGTATTCCAGGACTCTACTACGAGCAGTACTTC. Translation gives CASSIPGLYYEQYF.

This chain connects TRBV10-3 to TRBJ1-4, with D maybe TRBD1 (6 bases). The CDR3 is 13 residues long. The V and J ends lost 5 bases and 6 bases respectively, with 10 bases between them. Germline V CDR1 and CDR2: ENHRY, SYGVKD. The DNA of the CDR3 is TGTGCCATCAGTTGGACAGTAGATGAAAAACTGTTTTTT. Protein product: CAISWTVDEKLFF.